A selection of T cell receptor beta chains follows, all from one sample in a study of blood T cell repertoires in COVID-19. The protocol was immunoSEQ multiplex PCR, while the TCRdb copy is restricted to in-frame clones and leaves out a portion. Of some 230,000 clones in the sample, approximately 80% are singletons; the top ten hold roughly 4.6%. The sequenced material came from peripheral blood. The receptors here all came from a woman aged 60 to 75 who had recovered from COVID-19. Both conserved end residues are part of each CDR3. D genes are given only for firm matches. Size is stated for part of the rows, as once, few or many counts, or as a class when the clone is expanded.

>TRBV4-1|NA|17|TRBD1|TRBJ2-7
CASSQDIGTGSTYEQYF
TGCGCCAGCAGCCAAGATATCGGGACAGGCTCGACCTACGAGCAGTACTTC
>TRBV5-4|NA|14|TRBD1|TRBJ2-7
CASSLVGQGREQYF
TGTGCCAGCAGCTTGGTAGGACAGGGGAGGGAGCAGTACTTC
>TRBV30|once|14|NA|TRBJ1-4
CAWSVGGGSEKLFF
TGTGCCTGGAGTGTTGGGGGAGGGAGTGAAAAACTGTTTTTT
>TRBV7-2|NA|17|TRBD1|TRBJ1-5
CASSLASGGATNQPQHF
TGTGCCAGCAGCTTAGCCTCAGGGGGCGCCACCAATCAGCCCCAGCATTTT
>TRBV19|NA|16|TRBD2|TRBJ2-7
CASSITYGTSGDEQYF
TGTGCCAGTAGTATAACCTACGGGACTAGCGGGGACGAGCAGTACTTC
>TRBV11-2|once|14|NA|TRBJ2-2
CASSLSLAGGELFF
TGTGCCAGCAGCTTATCCTTGGCAGGCGGGGAGCTGTTTTTT
>TRBV7-9|NA|16|TRBD2|TRBJ2-1
CASSPGWRGGFNEQFF
TGTGCCAGCAGTCCAGGATGGCGGGGGGGCTTCAATGAGCAGTTCTTC
>TRBV4-1|NA|16|TRBD2|TRBJ2-5
CASSQDPAGAQETQYF
TGCGCCAGCAGCCAAGATCCAGCGGGGGCCCAAGAGACCCAGTACTTC
>TRBV21-1|NA|12|NA|TRBJ1-4
CARRQSQEKLFF
TGTGCCAGGAGACAGAGCCAAGAAAAACTGTTTTTT
>TRBV7-2|NA|16|TRBD1|TRBJ2-7
CASSLHFGTDSYEQYF
TGTGCCAGCAGCTTACATTTTGGGACAGACTCCTACGAGCAGTACTTC
>TRBV9|NA|16|TRBD1|TRBJ1-1
CASSVDRGSTSSEAFF
TGTGCCAGCAGCGTAGACAGGGGGAGTACTTCTTCTGAAGCTTTCTTT
>TRBV4-2|NA|15|TRBD1|TRBJ1-2
CASSRQTGTAYGYTF
TGTGCCAGCAGCCGCCAGACCGGGACAGCGTATGGCTACACCTTC
>TRBV29-1|NA|17|TRBD2|TRBJ2-1
CSTSASGGALSYNEQFF
TGCAGCACCTCTGCTAGCGGGGGGGCACTAAGTTACAATGAGCAGTTCTTC
>TRBV7-9|once|13|NA|TRBJ1-1
CASSFRGNTEAFF
TGTGCCAGCAGTTTCAGGGGGAACACTGAAGCTTTCTTT
>TRBV10-1|few|14|TRBD1|TRBJ1-1
CASSETGGITEAFF
TGCGCCAGCAGTGAGACAGGGGGCATCACTGAAGCTTTCTTT
>TRBV5-4|NA|16|NA|TRBJ1-1
CASRYTQPFMNTEAFF
TGTGCCAGCAGGTATACTCAACCGTTCATGAACACTGAAGCTTTCTTT
>TRBV7-9|NA|14|NA|TRBJ2-2
CASSHRGGTGELFF
TGTGCCAGCAGCCACAGGGGAGGCACCGGGGAGCTGTTTTTT
>TRBV4-1|NA|17|TRBD2|TRBJ2-1
CASSQVTGTSFSDEQFF
TGCGCCAGCAGCCAGGTCACCGGGACTAGTTTTTCGGATGAGCAGTTCTTC
>TRBV6-5|NA|16|TRBD1|TRBJ1-1
CASSYSGGDLGTEAFF
TGTGCCAGCAGTTACTCAGGGGGCGACTTGGGAACTGAAGCTTTCTTT
>TRBV5-1|few|15|TRBD1|TRBJ1-6
CASSLGGTGQSPLHF
TGCGCCAGCAGCTTGGGAGGGACAGGACAATCACCCCTCCACTTT
>TRBV4-2|NA|12|NA|TRBJ2-4
CASSPTENIQYF
TGTGCCAGCAGCCCGACAGAAAACATTCAGTACTTC
>TRBV11-2|NA|17|TRBD2|TRBJ2-1
CASSLGPLAGGYNEQFF
TGTGCCAGCAGCTTAGGTCCGCTAGCGGGGGGTTACAATGAGCAGTTCTTC